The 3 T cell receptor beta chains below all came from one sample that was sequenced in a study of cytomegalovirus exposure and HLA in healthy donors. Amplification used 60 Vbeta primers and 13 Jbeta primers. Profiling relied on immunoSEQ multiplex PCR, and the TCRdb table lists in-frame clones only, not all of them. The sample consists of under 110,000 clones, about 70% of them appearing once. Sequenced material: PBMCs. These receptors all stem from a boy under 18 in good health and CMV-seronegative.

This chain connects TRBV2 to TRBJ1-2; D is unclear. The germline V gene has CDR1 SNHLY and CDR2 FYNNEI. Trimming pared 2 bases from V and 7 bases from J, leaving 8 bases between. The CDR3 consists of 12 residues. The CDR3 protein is CASSEMGGGYTF. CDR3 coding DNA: TGTGCCAGCAGTGAAATGGGAGGTGGCTACACCTTC.

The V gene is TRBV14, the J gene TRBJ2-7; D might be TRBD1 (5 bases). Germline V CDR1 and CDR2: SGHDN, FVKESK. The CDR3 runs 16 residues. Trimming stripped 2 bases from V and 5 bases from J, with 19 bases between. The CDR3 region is CASSQLQGPSSDEQYF. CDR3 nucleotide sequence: TGTGCCAGCAGCCAACTTCAGGGCCCGAGCAGCGACGAGCAGTACTTC.

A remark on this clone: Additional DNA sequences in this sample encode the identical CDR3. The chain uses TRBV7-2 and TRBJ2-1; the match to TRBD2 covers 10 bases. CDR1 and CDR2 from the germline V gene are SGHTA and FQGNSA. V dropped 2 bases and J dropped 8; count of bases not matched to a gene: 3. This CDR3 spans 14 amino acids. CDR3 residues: CASSLILAGYEQFF. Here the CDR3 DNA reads TGTGCCAGCAGCTTAATACTAGCGGGATATGAGCAGTTCTTC.